A single sample is the source of the 25 T cell receptor beta chains below, sequenced in a study of blood T cells in healthy people across ages. Primed by a sample-barcoded 5' primer and a J-beta primer mix, a second PCR proceeded for 7 to 11 cycles. TCRdb re-called the 5' RACE reads with MiXCR, one entry per CDR3 protein. This sample carries 500,000 to 550,000 distinct CDR3 sequences, nearly 25% of them seen once, and the ten largest clones take 7.5% to 9%. The same data also went into a second study, on T cells of mothers and their children.

The sequenced sample consisted of blood. The receptor set was obtained from a boy aged 5-17 years in good health.

The rearrangement uses TRBV7-2 and TRBJ1-2, with 9 bases lining up with TRBD1. Germline V lookup: CDR1 SGHTA, CDR2 FQGNSA. The CDR3 consists of 21 residues. The junction had 20 bases not matched to a gene; V was cut back by 3 bases and J by 0 bases. Written as DNA, the CDR3 is TGTGCCAGCAGCTTTCTGGCAATCCACGCCCCCGGGACAGGGCCTAACTATGGCTACACCTTC. Translation gives CASSFLAIHAPGTGPNYGYTF.

The V and J genes are TRBV28 and TRBJ2-1; TRBD2 might be the D (6 bases). From germline, CDR1 is MDHEN and CDR2 SYDVKM. Trimming pared 6 bases from V and 5 bases from J, leaving 20 bases between. This CDR3 contains 16 residues. CDR3 amino acids: CASRARPGTQNNEQFF. CDR3 nucleotides: TGTGCCAGCAGAGCTAGGCCGGGGACTCAGAACAATGAGCAGTTCTTC.

This chain joins TRBV27 and TRBJ2-3; 10 nucleotides line up with TRBD2. CDR3 length: 17 residues. The germline V gene has CDR1 MNHEY and CDR2 SMNVEV (reference sequence). With V trimmed by 5 bases and J by 4 bases, 12 bases remained unmatched. The CDR3 reads CASSTTGLAGEPDTQYF. The CDR3 nucleotides are TGTGCCAGCAGTACTACGGGCCTAGCGGGAGAGCCAGATACGCAGTATTTT.

This clonotype has at least ten counts. The V and J genes are TRBV27 and TRBJ2-7; TRBD1 agrees at 12 bases. CDR1 is MNHEY and CDR2 is SMNVEV in the germline V gene (reference sequence). The CDR3 spans 15 residues. V lost 5 bases to trimming and J lost 4 bases; unmatched junction nucleotides: 6. In DNA form, the CDR3 reads TGTGCCAGCAGTGCCCCGGGACAGGGGGCATACGAGCAGTACTTC. It is translated as CASSAPGQGAYEQYF.

This clonotype has a handful of counts. The rearrangement links TRBV20-1 to TRBJ2-6, with D perhaps matching TRBD1 (5 bases). Germline CDR1 DFQATT, CDR2 SNEGSKA (reference sequence). CDR3 length: 15 amino acids. Trimming pared 3 bases from V and 1 base from J, leaving 10 bases between. CDR3 bases: TGCAGTGCTAGGGCCAGGGTATCTGGGGCCAACGTCCTGACTTTC. Translation gives CSARARVSGANVLTF.

V gene TRBV6-2 or TRBV6-3 combines with J gene TRBJ1-5, with D possibly TRBD1 on 5 matching bases. Germline CDR1 and CDR2: MNHEY and SVGEGT. The V end was cut by 6 bases, the J end by 14 bases, with 14 bases between. The CDR3 totals 11 residues. CDR3 protein: CASRDPAGEHF. DNA of the CDR3: TGTGCCAGCAGGGACCCCGCGGGGGAGCATTTT.

This clonotype appeared many times. The chain carries TRBV27 and TRBJ2-1, with D hard to call. CDR1 and CDR2 from the germline V gene are MNHEY and SMNVEV (reference sequence). The V and J ends lost 0 bases and 5 bases respectively, with 11 bases between them. The CDR3 extends over 15 amino acids. CDR3 sequence: CASSLSAQWDNEQFF. In DNA, the CDR3 is TGTGCCAGCAGTTTATCTGCCCAGTGGGACAATGAGCAGTTCTTC.

This chain connects TRBV28 to TRBJ2-1; D not resolved. The better agreement between TRBJ2-7 and the DNA end casts doubt on the J call. The CDR3 is 13 amino acids. CDR1 is MDHEN, CDR2 SYDVKM, per germline. The CDR3 reads CASSGQAPYEQYF. The CDR3, as DNA: TGTGCCAGCAGTGGGCAGGCCCCTTACGAGCAGTACTTC.

The table lists this clonotype with many counts. The CDR3 protein is CASSEPRGQETQYF. CDR3 nucleotides: TGTGCCAGCAGTGAACCTCGGGGCCAAGAGACCCAGTACTTC. The chain links TRBV2 to TRBJ2-5, with D possibly being TRBD2 (5 bases). The CDR3 spans 14 residues. V gave up 2 bases and J gave up 1 base, with 8 bases separating them. In germline, CDR1 is SNHLY, CDR2 FYNNEI.

This clonotype was seen many times. V usage is TRBV11-2 and J usage is TRBJ2-5; D not resolved. CDR1 is SGHAT, CDR2 FQNNGV, per germline. The ends were cut back, 0 bases at V and 4 bases at J, with 12 bases in the middle. The CDR3 length is 15 residues. The DNA for the CDR3 is TGTGCCAGCAGCTTAGACCCTAGTTTTGCAGAGACCCAGTACTTC. It encodes CASSLDPSFAETQYF.

This clonotype showed up just once. The chain employs TRBV7-2 and TRBJ2-3, with D unresolved. The CDR3 runs to 15 residues. Germline values: CDR1 SGHTA, CDR2 FQGNSA. Trimming left V 1 base short and J 3 bases short, with 11 bases between. The CDR3 DNA reads as TGTGCCAGCAGCTTAGGGGGTAGCCAGACAGATACGCAGTATTTT. It specifies CASSLGGSQTDTQYF.

A few counts support this clonotype. This chain connects TRBV12-3 or TRBV12-4 to TRBJ2-7, with a tentative D call TRBD2 (6 bases). V lost 7 bases and J 0 bases, leaving 10 bases between the germline ends. This CDR3 is 13 amino acids long. The CDR3 here is CASMGGNSYEQYF. CDR3 DNA: TGTGCCAGCATGGGCGGGAACTCCTACGAGCAGTACTTC.

This clonotype was picked up a small number of times. The chain combines TRBV12-3 or TRBV12-4 with TRBJ1-5, with no clear D. The CDR3 loop spans 12 amino acids. Trimming pared 5 bases from V and 5 bases from J, leaving 7 bases between. The CDR3: CASSVGYQPQHF. The DNA of the CDR3 is TGTGCCAGCAGTGTGGGGTATCAGCCCCAGCATTTT.

The gene calls are TRBV14 and TRBJ1-6, with 8 bases aligning to TRBD1. Germline CDR1 reads SGHDN; CDR2 reads FVKESK. Trimming removed 4 bases from V and 3 bases from J; junction bases left unmatched: 2. This CDR3 spans 15 amino acids. The CDR3: CASSRGQGYNSPLHF. The CDR3 DNA reads TGTGCCAGCAGCCGTGGACAGGGCTATAATTCACCCCTCCACTTT.

This chain uses TRBV6-2 or TRBV6-3 with TRBJ2-7; 7 nucleotides agree with TRBD1. After removal of 7 bases from V and 2 bases from J, the junction contained 11 bases not matched to a gene. This CDR3 comprises 15 residues. Germline V gene lookup returns CDR1 MNHEY and CDR2 SVGEGT. The CDR3 sequence: CASNKIDRETYEQYF. CDR3 nucleotides: TGTGCCAGCAACAAAATTGACAGGGAGACCTACGAGCAGTACTTC.

The rearrangement links TRBV20-1 to TRBJ2-5; 14 nucleotides align to TRBD2. From germline, CDR1 is DFQATT and CDR2 SNEGSKA (reference sequence). V lost 1 base to trimming and J lost 5 bases; unmatched junction nucleotides: 15. This CDR3 is 19 amino acids long. This CDR3 is CSARVPPEGLAGVWETQYF. CDR3 sequence (DNA): TGCAGTGCTAGAGTCCCGCCCGAGGGACTAGCGGGAGTATGGGAGACCCAGTACTTC.

In this sample, this clonotype turned up a few times. The CDR3 DNA sequence: TGTGCCAGCACCTTACGACAGGGTGGAGAGACCCAGTACTTC. Its translation is CASTLRQGGETQYF. The chain links TRBV6-6 to TRBJ2-5, with TRBD1 matching 7 bases. V dropped 7 bases and J dropped 4; count of bases not matched to a gene: 9. Per the germline V gene, CDR1 is MNHNY and CDR2 is SVGAGI (reference sequence). This CDR3 comprises 14 residues.

The chain joins TRBV6-2 or TRBV6-3 to TRBJ1-1; D unclear. Germline values: CDR1 MNHEY, CDR2 SVGEGT. This CDR3 is 14 amino acids long. Trimming removed 2 bases from V and 1 base from J, with 8 bases in between. CDR3 DNA: TGTGCCAGCAGTTACCTGGCCGGGAACACTGAAGCTTTCTTT. Encoded protein: CASSYLAGNTEAFF.

The J gene is TRBJ1-2, the V gene TRBV20-1, with D possibly TRBD1 on 5 matching bases. From germline, CDR1 is DFQATT and CDR2 SNEGSKA (reference sequence). Trimming shortened V by 0 bases and J by 2 bases, and 16 bases separated the two germline ends. The CDR3 length is 16 residues. CDR3: CSARDPRGSGNYGYTF. CDR3 DNA sequence: TGCAGTGCTAGAGATCCTCGGGGGTCGGGAAACTATGGCTACACCTTC.

V gene TRBV19 combines with J gene TRBJ2-7; weak D call: TRBD2 (6 bases). CDR1 LNHDA and CDR2 SQIVND come from the germline V gene (reference sequence). Between the trimmed V and J ends, which lost 3 bases and 2 bases, there was a span of 14 bases. There are 15 residues in the CDR3. The CDR3 coding sequence is TGTGCCAGTAGTATGGTGGAGGGACTCGCCTACGAGCAGTACTTC. Translated: CASSMVEGLAYEQYF.

This clonotype came up a few times. This chain connects TRBV2 to TRBJ2-2; TRBD1 matches 8 bases. The V gene's germline CDR1 is SNHLY and CDR2 FYNNEI. This CDR3 comprises 13 residues. J gave up 4 bases and V 11 bases, and 6 bases lay outside the gene matches. The CDR3: CAGRDRPTGELFF. Here the CDR3 DNA reads TGTGCCGGCCGGGACAGGCCCACCGGGGAGCTGTTTTTT. Full variable domain (remainder filled in from reference TRBV2 and TRBJ2-2): EPEVTQTPSHQVTQMGQEVILRCVPISNHLYFYWYRQILGQKVEFLVSFYNNEISEKSEIFDDQFSVERPDGSNFTLKIRSTKLEDSAMYFCAGRDRPTGELFFGEGSRLTVL.

This clonotype has more than one count but fewer than ten. A junction boundary mismatches the germline segment, possibly from a read error. The CDR3 reads CASSFGSTYGNTF. Written as DNA, the CDR3 is TGTGCCAGCAGCTTTGGTAGTACCTATGGCAACACCTTC. The rearrangement joins TRBV5-6 to TRBJ1-2, with D uncertain. Germline V gene sequence: CDR1 SGHDT, CDR2 YYEEEE. This CDR3 has 13 amino acids.

In its sample, this clonotype was seen a few times. The V call is TRBV7-2, the J call TRBJ2-5; D may be TRBD2 (6 bases). TRBJ2-7 matches the DNA end more closely, so the J call is doubtful. CDR3 length equals 14 residues. The germline V gene encodes CDR1 SGHTA and CDR2 FQGNSA. As DNA, the CDR3 is TGTGCCAGCAGCCCGGGACGGGCGGGATACGAGCAGTACTTC. It yields the protein CASSPGRAGYEQYF.

The rearrangement joins TRBV3-1 to TRBJ2-7, with a possible D match to TRBD2 (6 bases). Germline loops: CDR1 LGHDT, CDR2 YNNKEL (reference sequence). The V gene lost 1 base and the J gene lost 4 bases, with 14 bases spanning the gap. The CDR3 runs 15 residues. As DNA, the CDR3 is TGTGCCAGCAGCCAAGCCGCGGGACGCCCATACGAGCAGTACTTC. Encoded protein: CASSQAAGRPYEQYF.

The chain links TRBV27 to TRBJ2-1; possibly TRBD2 for D (5 bases). In germline, CDR1 is MNHEY, CDR2 SMNVEV (reference sequence). Trimming pared 6 bases from V and 12 bases from J, leaving 15 bases between. CDR3 length: 12 residues. The DNA for the CDR3 is TGTGCCAGCAGCATGGCCCCGGGGAGGCAGTTCTTC. Translated: CASSMAPGRQFF.